Listed below are T cell receptor beta chains from one sample, sequenced in a study of blood T cells in healthy people across ages. Via MiXCR, TCRdb re-called the 5' RACE reads, giving one row per CDR3 protein. The sample has 500,000 to 700,000 distinct CDR3 sequences; about 28% are singletons. The sequencing input was blood. Receptors originate from an elderly woman in good health. Each CDR3 is given with its conserved first and last residue. Each record gives: D gene, CDR3 length, clone size, J gene, V gene, CDR3 protein. D genes are given only for firm matches. The size of a clone is reported for some rows only, either as once, few or many, or as a class for expanded clones.

TRBD2	14	few	TRBJ2-1	TRBV30	CAWSVQGLAGLQFF
TRBD2	18	many	TRBJ2-1	TRBV12-3/TRBV12-4	CASSQKSQLAGADNEQFF
.	18	many	TRBJ2-3	TRBV4-2	CASSQEGFRTEQGGTQYF
TRBD1	15	many	TRBJ1-2	TRBV25-1	CASSLGGGGLAGYTF
.	13	.	TRBJ2-4	TRBV2	CASSGETKNIQYF
TRBD1	16	.	TRBJ1-4	TRBV10-3	CAISEEGAKYEEKLFF
TRBD2	15	.	TRBJ2-1	TRBV5-5	CASSAIISGGETQFF
.	16	.	TRBJ1-3	TRBV7-9	CASSGGTGNFGNTIYF
.	15	.	TRBJ2-2	TRBV5-1	CASSLDGSNTGELFF
TRBD1	20	few	TRBJ2-1	TRBV15	CATSREGGTGGLISYNEQFF
TRBD1	13	.	TRBJ1-5	TRBV29-1	CSVWTGYNQPQHF
.	16	.	TRBJ1-1	TRBV5-1	CASSLKQGAWDTEAFF
.	14	many	TRBJ1-1	TRBV7-9	CASSFQTGITEAFF
TRBD1	15	few	TRBJ1-2	TRBV12-3/TRBV12-4	CASSLIPGGDYGYTF